Below, 28 T cell receptor beta chains from the same sample are listed, as sequenced in a study of blood T cell repertoires in COVID-19. Some clones are missing from TCRdb's copy, which holds only in-frame ones; the method was immunoSEQ multiplex PCR. Of some 150,000 clones listed, approximately 87% were seen once; the top ten hold 2% to 3%. The specimen was peripheral blood. These receptors all come from a man in his forties or fifties with active COVID-19.

This clone came up once. The chain combines TRBV7-9 with TRBJ1-1; D is unclear. Trimming cost V 4 bases and J 8 bases, with 11 bases left between them. The CDR3 has 12 residues. The germline gives CDR1 SEHNR, CDR2 FQNEAQ (reference sequence). DNA of the CDR3: TGTGCCAGCAGCTCAGGAGGAGGGGAAGCTTTCTTT. Its protein product is CASSSGGGEAFF. The full variable domain, completed using reference TRBV7-9 and TRBJ1-1, is DTGVSQNPRHKITKRGQNVTFRCDPISEHNRLYWYRQTLGQGPEFLTYFQNEAQLEKSRLLSDRFSAERPKGSFSTLEIQRTEQGDSAMYLCASSSGGGEAFFGQGTRLTVV.

The V call is TRBV11-2, the J call TRBJ1-1, with a possible D match to TRBD1 (5 bases). Between the trimmed V and J ends, which lost 2 bases and 6 bases, there was a span of 7 bases. The length of the CDR3 is 12 residues. Germline CDR1 and CDR2: SGHAT and FQNNGV. CDR3: CASSLTGPEAFF. As DNA, the CDR3 is TGTGCCAGCAGCTTAACAGGCCCTGAAGCTTTCTTT.

The chain carries TRBV20-1 and TRBJ2-3, with TRBD2 matching over 7 bases. Looked up from germline, CDR1 is DFQATT and CDR2 is SNEGSKA (reference sequence). The CDR3 has 11 residues. V dropped 1 base and J dropped 9; count of bases not matched to a gene: 1. In DNA form, the CDR3 reads TGCAGTGCTAGAGTGGGGGGGACGCAGTATTTT. It is translated as CSARVGGTQYF.

V is TRBV18 and J is TRBJ1-3, with 9 bases lining up with TRBD1. The germline V gene has CDR1 KGHSH and CDR2 LQKENI. This CDR3 contains 16 residues. The junction had 6 bases not matched to a gene; V was cut back by 3 bases and J by 3 bases. The CDR3 DNA sequence: TGTGCCAGCTCACCGCTACAGGGGGCCAGTGGAAACACCATATATTTT. Encoded protein: CASSPLQGASGNTIYF.

This clone was observed a single time. The V gene is TRBV5-6, the J gene TRBJ1-3, with 8 bases lining up with TRBD1. Germline CDR1 SGHDT, CDR2 YYEEEE. V shed 0 bases, J shed 0 bases, and the junction held 2 bases outside the gene matches. This CDR3 region has 16 residues. CDR3 protein: CASSLGQGASGNTIYF. In nucleotides, the CDR3 is TGTGCCAGCAGCTTGGGTCAGGGGGCCTCTGGAAACACCATATATTTT.

V and J are TRBV18 and TRBJ2-3; 8 bases match TRBD2. V shed 3 bases, J shed 7 bases, and the junction held 12 bases outside the gene matches. The CDR3 is 16 residues long. Germline V gene lookup returns CDR1 KGHSH and CDR2 LQKENI. CDR3 in amino acids: CASSPGLAGGPYTQYF. CDR3 DNA: TGTGCCAGCTCACCCGGACTGGCGGGGGGTCCCTATACGCAGTATTTT.

J is TRBJ1-5 and V is TRBV6-4; D remains ambiguous. V was trimmed by 6 bases and J by 0 bases, leaving 9 bases between them. The CDR3 extends over 14 amino acids. Germline V gene data show CDR1 as MRHNA and CDR2 as SNTAGT. CDR3 region: CASSEASSNQPQHF. The CDR3, as DNA: TGTGCCAGCAGCGAGGCTTCTAGCAATCAGCCCCAGCATTTT.

The V gene is TRBV5-4, the J gene TRBJ2-3; D call uncertain. CDR1 and CDR2 from the germline V gene are SGHNT and YYREEE (reference sequence). V lost 4 bases and J lost 3, with 6 bases in between. The CDR3 is 12 amino acids. The CDR3 DNA sequence: TGTGCCAGCAGCGATAGTACAGATACGCAGTATTTT. It yields the protein CASSDSTDTQYF.

The chain's CDR3 is CASSFASGYSTDTQYF. The CDR3 bases are TGTGCCAGCAGCTTTGCTAGCGGATATAGCACAGATACGCAGTATTTT. The chain is built from TRBV11-2 and TRBJ2-3, with 7 bases matching TRBD2. The CDR3 sequence is 16 residues long. Trimming at V came to 3 bases and at J to 0 bases, leaving 6 bases not matched to a gene. Germline V lookup: CDR1 SGHAT, CDR2 FQNNGV.

This clone was counted a few times. J is TRBJ2-1 and V is TRBV7-3; 9 positions match TRBD1. The CDR3 has 15 residues. The V segment lost 3 bases and the J segment 6 bases; nucleotides outside the gene matches: 6. Germline loops: CDR1 SGHTA, CDR2 FQGTGA. The CDR3 is CASSFGQGPSNEQFF. The CDR3 DNA follows: TGTGCCAGCAGCTTCGGACAGGGGCCCAGCAATGAGCAGTTCTTC.

The rearrangement links TRBV5-1 to TRBJ2-3; 7 nucleotides line up with TRBD2. This CDR3 contains 13 residues. The germline V gene encodes CDR1 SGHRS and CDR2 YFSETQ. With V trimmed by 7 bases and J by 0 bases, 2 bases remained unmatched. In DNA form, the CDR3 reads TGCGCCAGCGGTAGCGGGAGCACAGATACGCAGTATTTT. This codes for CASGSGSTDTQYF.

This chain uses TRBV7-2 with TRBJ2-3; 15 nucleotides line up with TRBD2. J lost 5 bases, V lost 5 bases, and 11 bases had no gene match. From germline, CDR1 is SGHTA and CDR2 FQGNSA. The length of the CDR3 is 18 residues. CDR3 sequence: CASSPRRTSGGAGDTQYF. The CDR3, as DNA: TGTGCCAGCAGCCCAAGACGGACTAGCGGGGGGGCTGGAGATACGCAGTATTTT. The variable domain in full, with the rest retrieved from reference TRBV7-2 and TRBJ2-3, is GAGVSQSPSNKVTEKGKDVELRCDPISGHTALYWYRQSLGQGLEFLIYFQGNSAPDKSGLPSDRFSAERTGGSVSTLTIQRTQQEDSAVYLCASSPRRTSGGAGDTQYFGPGTRLTVL.

The chain joins TRBV29-1 to TRBJ2-5, with D tentatively TRBD1 (6 bases). Per germline, CDR1 SQVTM and CDR2 ANQGSEA. This CDR3 contains 13 residues. Deletions cut 6 bases from V and 0 bases from J, with 11 bases between. DNA for the CDR3: TGCAGCGTACAGGACAGCAACCAAGAGACCCAGTACTTC. Amino acids: CSVQDSNQETQYF. The whole variable domain, remainder taken from reference TRBV29-1 and TRBJ2-5, is SAVISQKPSRDICQRGTSLTIQCQVDSQVTMMFWYRQQPGQSLTLIATANQGSEATYESGFVIDKFPISRPNLTFSTLTVSNMSPEDSSIYLCSVQDSNQETQYFGPGTRLLVL.

This clone was counted a few times. The J gene is TRBJ2-2, the V gene TRBV5-6, with TRBD1 matching over 8 bases. Losses at the gene ends were 4 bases for V and 3 bases for J; bases not matched to a gene: 5. Germline V gives CDR1 SGHDT, CDR2 YYEEEE. CDR3 length: 15 amino acids. This CDR3 is CASSPQGAYTGELFF. The CDR3 bases are TGTGCCAGCAGCCCCCAGGGGGCTTACACCGGGGAGCTGTTTTTT.

Here the CDR3 reads CASRGGLWEKLFF. The CDR3 DNA reads TGTGCCAGCAGAGGGGGTCTCTGGGAAAAACTGTTTTTT. This chain uses TRBV7-2 with TRBJ1-4; tentative D call: TRBD1 (6 bases). Trimming removed 6 bases at V and 8 bases at J, with 13 bases between. This CDR3 contains 13 residues. In germline, CDR1 is SGHTA, CDR2 FQGNSA.

V gene TRBV30 combines with J gene TRBJ1-6, with 11 bases aligning to TRBD1. Germline CDR1 and CDR2: GTSNPN and SVGIG (reference sequence). Trimming at V came to 3 bases and at J to 10 bases, leaving 8 bases not matched to a gene. CDR3 size: 15 residues. The CDR3 nucleotides are TGTGCCTGGAGGCTGGACAGGGGGCTTGTCTCACCCCTCCACTTT. This encodes CAWRLDRGLVSPLHF.

The chain uses TRBV5-6 and TRBJ2-2; 7 bases agree with TRBD1. The CDR3 spans 16 residues. Germline V lookup: CDR1 SGHDT, CDR2 YYEEEE. J was trimmed by 4 bases and V by 1 base; bases with no gene match: 7. CDR3 residues: CASSLLGGQGTGELFF. CDR3 DNA: TGTGCCAGCAGCTTGTTAGGGGGCCAAGGCACCGGGGAGCTGTTTTTT.

This chain uses TRBV10-3 with TRBJ2-1; TRBD1 agrees at 7 bases. Looked up from germline, CDR1 is ENHRY and CDR2 is SYGVKD. J lost 4 bases, V lost 7 bases, and 4 bases had no gene match. The CDR3 is made up of 13 amino acids. The CDR3 is CAITRDSYNEQFF. The DNA for the CDR3 is TGTGCCATCACCCGGGACAGTTACAATGAGCAGTTCTTC.

The chain employs TRBV5-1 and TRBJ2-2; D unclear. Germline CDR1 SGHRS, CDR2 YFSETQ. Trimming shortened V by 0 bases and J by 0 bases, and 6 bases separated the two germline ends. The CDR3 spans 15 residues. The CDR3 DNA sequence: TGCGCCAGCAGCTTGGGACACTCGAACACCGGGGAGCTGTTTTTT. Residues: CASSLGHSNTGELFF.

V gene TRBV7-9 combines with J gene TRBJ2-3, with 9 bases aligning to TRBD2. In germline, CDR1 is SEHNR, CDR2 FQNEAQ (reference sequence). V gave up 0 bases and J gave up 5 bases; unmatched junction bases: 6. This CDR3 has 16 residues. This CDR3 reads CASSLALAGPRDTQYF. Written as DNA, the CDR3 is TGTGCCAGCAGCTTAGCACTAGCGGGCCCCCGAGATACGCAGTATTTT.

The rearrangement uses TRBV30 and TRBJ1-1; perhaps TRBD1 as D (5 bases). V gave up 4 bases and J gave up 4 bases, with 16 bases separating them. Germline assignment: CDR1 GTSNPN and CDR2 SVGIG (reference sequence). This CDR3 spans 14 amino acids. The chain's CDR3 is CAWNFHGGGTEAFF. CDR3 nucleotide sequence: TGTGCCTGGAACTTTCACGGGGGAGGCACTGAAGCTTTCTTT. Full variable domain (missing parts from reference TRBV30 and TRBJ1-1): SQTIHQWPATLVQPVGSPLSLECTVEGTSNPNLYWYRQAAGRGLQLLFYSVGIGQISSEVPQNLSASRPQDRQFILSSKKLLLSDSGFYLCAWNFHGGGTEAFFGQGTRLTVV.

The rearrangement links TRBV15 to TRBJ2-5; no reliable D call. Trimming took off 0 bases at V and 1 base at J, with 9 bases between the two ends. Germline V gives CDR1 LNHNV, CDR2 YYDKDF (reference sequence). There are 15 residues in the CDR3. DNA of the CDR3: TGTGCCACCAGCAGAGATCTAACAGCCCAAGAGACCCAGTACTTC. It specifies CATSRDLTAQETQYF.

The V call is TRBV7-9, the J call TRBJ2-2, with D possibly matching TRBD1 (5 bases). Germline assignment: CDR1 SEHNR and CDR2 FQNEAQ (reference sequence). CDR3 length equals 15 residues. V lost 3 bases and J lost 2, with 10 bases in between. The CDR3 protein is CASSFGQGNTGELFF. The CDR3 nucleotides read TGTGCCAGCAGCTTCGGCCAGGGCAACACCGGGGAGCTGTTTTTT.

The chain carries TRBV24-1 and TRBJ2-5, with 7 bases fitting TRBD1. V shed 3 bases, J shed 4 bases, and the junction held 7 bases outside the gene matches. The CDR3 contains 15 residues. Germline values: CDR1 KGHDR, CDR2 SFDVKD. The CDR3 loop is CATSDPQGSGETQYF. CDR3 nucleotides: TGTGCCACCAGTGATCCACAGGGGTCAGGAGAGACCCAGTACTTC.

V gene TRBV19 combines with J gene TRBJ2-3, with TRBD2 identical over 7 bases. The CDR3 runs 13 residues. CDR1 LNHDA and CDR2 SQIVND come from the germline V gene (reference sequence). The junction had 10 bases not matched to a gene; V was cut back by 10 bases and J by 6 bases. Here the CDR3 DNA reads TGTGCCACCTCGGACGGGGGGTCGGATACGCAGTATTTT. Protein: CATSDGGSDTQYF.

This clone was observed once. J is TRBJ2-6 and V is TRBV7-9, with 7 nucleotides matching TRBD1. Trimming at V came to 1 base and at J to 4 bases, leaving 10 bases not matched to a gene. CDR1 and CDR2 (germline): SEHNR, FQNEAQ (reference sequence). The CDR3 is 18 residues long. CDR3 bases: TGTGCCAGCAGCTTAGTCGGGACAGCCCTTCGAGGGGCCAACGTCCTGACTTTC. This encodes CASSLVGTALRGANVLTF.

The rearrangement joins TRBV29-1 to TRBJ1-2, with TRBD1 identical over 9 bases. The CDR3 sequence is 14 residues long. CDR1 and CDR2 (germline): SQVTM, ANQGSEA. Trimming cost V 4 bases and J 2 bases; bases outside gene matches: 5. The CDR3 DNA reads TGCAGCGTTGCTCCCGGGACAGGGAACTATGGCTACACCTTC. Translated, it gives CSVAPGTGNYGYTF. Filled out from reference TRBV29-1 and TRBJ1-2, the complete variable domain reads SAVISQKPSRDICQRGTSLTIQCQVDSQVTMMFWYRQQPGQSLTLIATANQGSEATYESGFVIDKFPISRPNLTFSTLTVSNMSPEDSSIYLCSVAPGTGNYGYTFGSGTRLTVV.

The CDR3 DNA sequence: TGTGCTAGTGGTACCGTGGGGGGGAGCGAGCAGTACTTC. Translation gives CASGTVGGSEQYF. The rearrangement joins TRBV12-5 to TRBJ2-7; 7 nucleotides match TRBD2. With 5 bases clipped from V and 6 bases from J, the junction kept 7 bases outside the gene matches. The CDR3 runs 13 residues. Germline CDR1 LGHNT, CDR2 FRNRAP.